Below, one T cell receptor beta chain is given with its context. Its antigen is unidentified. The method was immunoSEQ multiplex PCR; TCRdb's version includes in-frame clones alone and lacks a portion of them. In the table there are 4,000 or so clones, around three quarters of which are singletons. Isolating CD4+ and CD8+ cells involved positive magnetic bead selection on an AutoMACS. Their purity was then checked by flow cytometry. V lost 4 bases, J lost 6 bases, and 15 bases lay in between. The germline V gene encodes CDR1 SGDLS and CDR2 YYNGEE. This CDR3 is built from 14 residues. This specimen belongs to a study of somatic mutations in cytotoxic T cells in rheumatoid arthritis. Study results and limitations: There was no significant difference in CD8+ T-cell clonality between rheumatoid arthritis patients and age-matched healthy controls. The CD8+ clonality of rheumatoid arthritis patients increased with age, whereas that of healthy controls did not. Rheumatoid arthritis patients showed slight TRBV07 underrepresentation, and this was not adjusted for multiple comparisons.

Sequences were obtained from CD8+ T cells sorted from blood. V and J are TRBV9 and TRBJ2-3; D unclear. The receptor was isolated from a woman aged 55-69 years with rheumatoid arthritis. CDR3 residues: CASSLWAAMDTQYF. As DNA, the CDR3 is TGTGCCAGCAGCCTTTGGGCTGCGATGGATACGCAGTATTTT.